This is a list of T cell receptor beta chains from one sample in a study of blood T cell repertoires in COVID-19. Only in-frame clones appear in the TCRdb table, and some are missing; sequencing was by immunoSEQ multiplex PCR. Among about 210,000 clones listed, approximately 90% were seen once. The specimen sequenced was PBMCs or T cells enriched from blood (not recorded which). These receptors were collected from a man between 18 and 35 years old with acute COVID-19. The CDR3 runs from the conserved cysteine through the conserved F or W. D genes are given only for firm matches. Clone size, where shown, is once, few, many, or a class for clones that have expanded.

-	TRBJ1-4	-	TRBV5-6	CASSAAAGSEKLFF	TGTGCCAGCAGCGCTGCAGCGGGGAGTGAAAAACTGTTTTTT
-	TRBJ2-7	-	TRBV6-5	CASRPGHSSYEQYF	TGTGCCAGCCGGCCGGGACACAGCTCCTACGAGCAGTACTTC
-	TRBJ1-1	-	TRBV7-2	CASSLDMNTEAFF	TGTGCCAGCAGCTTAGATATGAACACTGAAGCTTTCTTT
-	TRBJ2-1	-	TRBV4-1	CASSQPRVDEQFF	TGCGCCAGCAGCCAACCCAGGGTCGATGAGCAGTTCTTC
-	TRBJ1-2	TRBD1	TRBV10-1	CASSDGAGGQGWDGYTF	TGCGCCAGCAGTGACGGGGCAGGGGGTCAAGGGTGGGATGGCTACACCTTC
-	TRBJ1-6	TRBD1	TRBV7-2	CASRTGGINSPLHF	TGTGCCAGCAGGACAGGGGGCATTAATTCACCCCTCCACTTT
-	TRBJ1-2	-	TRBV19	CASSPTQLANYGYTF	TGTGCCAGTAGTCCGACGCAGCTAGCTAACTATGGCTACACCTTC
-	TRBJ1-1	TRBD1	TRBV28	CASTIDRADTEAFF	TGTGCCAGCACTATAGACAGGGCGGACACTGAAGCTTTCTTT
-	TRBJ1-2	-	TRBV7-9	CASSLGDYGYTF	TGTGCCAGCAGCTTAGGAGACTATGGCTACACCTTC
-	TRBJ2-7	TRBD1	TRBV7-9	CASSSDRGREQYF	TGTGCCAGCAGTTCGGACAGGGGTCGAGAGCAGTACTTC
-	TRBJ2-3	TRBD1	TRBV15	CATSRDRGQGRPDTQYF	TGTGCCACCAGCAGAGATAGGGGACAGGGGAGGCCAGATACGCAGTATTTT
-	TRBJ1-4	TRBD1	TRBV7-9	CASSQFGQGRDEKLFF	TGTGCCAGCAGCCAATTCGGACAGGGACGAGACGAAAAACTGTTTTTT
-	TRBJ2-4	-	TRBV5-4	CASTPGSGDIQYF	TGTGCCAGCACCCCGGGGAGTGGGGACATTCAGTACTTC
-	TRBJ2-7	-	TRBV11-2	CASSSNRGEQYF	TGTGCCAGCAGCTCCAATCGGGGCGAGCAGTACTTC
-	TRBJ2-5	-	TRBV6-5	CASSYGGSETQYF	TGTGCCAGCAGTTACGGGGGCAGCGAGACCCAGTACTTC
-	TRBJ1-5	TRBD1	TRBV19	CASSTGTGVTQPQHF	TGTGCCAGTAGTACGGGGACAGGGGTGACTCAGCCCCAGCATTTT
-	TRBJ1-4	-	TRBV28	CASSGGLEKLFF	TGTGCCAGCAGTGGGGGACTTGAAAAACTGTTTTTT
many	TRBJ2-7	TRBD1	TRBV11-3	CASAEGQGYEQYF	TGTGCCAGCGCAGAGGGACAGGGCTACGAGCAGTACTTC
-	TRBJ1-4	-	TRBV25-1	CASSDQGLYEKLFF	TGTGCCAGCAGTGATCAGGGGTTGTATGAAAAACTGTTTTTT